This TCR beta chain was found in a study of shared clonotypes between healthy human individuals. V gave up 0 bases and J gave up 7 bases; unmatched junction bases: 14. The CDR3 covers 17 residues. The V gene's germline CDR1 is SGHTA and CDR2 FQGNSA. This clone was detected only once. Data came from immunoSEQ multiplex PCR; TCRdb stores just in-frame clones and leaves some out. The data show about 2.4 million clones, with under 95% seen just once and approximately 0.37% held by the top ten. Sequenced sample: naive CD4+ T cells from PBMCs. The subset is: CD45RA+ positively selected. The gene calls are TRBV7-2 and TRBJ2-7, with 8 nucleotides matching TRBD2. This clonotype originated in a man aged 18 to 29 in good health. Some clones in this sample may be carry-over from other donors' samples. CDR3 sequence: CASSLAPAATSGSEQYF. CDR3 nucleotides: TGTGCCAGCAGCTTAGCCCCCGCCGCCACTAGCGGTTCTGAGCAGTACTTC.